Each of the 9 T cell receptor beta chains below was sequenced from the same sample in a study of blood T cell repertoires in COVID-19. Repertoires were generated with immunoSEQ multiplex PCR, while TCRdb's copy carries only in-frame clones and drops some. The sample holds roughly 290,000 clones, approximately 85% seen once. Material: PBMCs or T cells enriched from blood (not recorded which). The receptor source for this set is a man under 40 who had recovered from COVID-19.

About this clone: This sample also contains other DNA sequences that code for the same CDR3. The V call is TRBV20-1, the J call TRBJ1-6; the D gene is possibly TRBD1 (6 bases). This CDR3 is built from 13 residues. Germline V gene sequence: CDR1 DFQATT, CDR2 SNEGSKA (reference sequence). The V end was cut by 3 bases, the J end by 7 bases, with 10 bases between. CDR3 DNA: TGCAGTGCTAGTTCCACAGGGAATTCACCCCTCCACTTT. Translated, it gives CSASSTGNSPLHF.

The V gene is TRBV30, the J gene TRBJ2-3; weak D call: TRBD2 (5 bases). This CDR3 has 13 amino acids. Per the germline V gene, CDR1 is GTSNPN and CDR2 is SVGIG (reference sequence). With 2 bases removed from V and 6 bases from J, the gap between germline ends came to 12 bases. The DNA of the CDR3 is TGTGCCTGGAGTACTACGGCTAGCGATACGCAGTATTTT. Encoded protein: CAWSTTASDTQYF.

This clone was seen only a few times. This sequence joins TRBV7-9 and TRBJ1-2; D not resolved. The CDR3 is 13 amino acids. V was shortened by 0 bases and J by 8 bases, with 10 bases between the two germline ends. Germline V CDR1 and CDR2: SEHNR, FQNEAQ (reference sequence). CDR3 sequence (DNA): TGTGCCAGCAGCTTAGCCTCGGCGGCGGGCTACACCTTC. It encodes CASSLASAAGYTF. The full variable domain, completed using reference TRBV7-9 and TRBJ1-2, is DTGVSQNPRHKITKRGQNVTFRCDPISEHNRLYWYRQTLGQGPEFLTYFQNEAQLEKSRLLSDRFSAERPKGSFSTLEIQRTEQGDSAMYLCASSLASAAGYTFGSGTRLTVV.

This clone was found once. The CDR3 coding sequence is TGCGCCAGCAGCCCCGGGGCAGGGGGCGCAGATACGCAGTATTTT. Amino acid sequence: CASSPGAGGADTQYF. The rearrangement joins TRBV5-1 to TRBJ2-3, with 8 bases fitting TRBD1. CDR1 and CDR2 (germline): SGHRS, YFSETQ. The CDR3 runs 15 residues. V lost 4 bases, J lost 4 bases, and 8 bases stayed unmatched.

The chain has TRBV4-1 and TRBJ2-7, with D maybe TRBD2 (6 bases). CDR1 and CDR2 from the germline V gene are MGHRA and YSYEKL. V lost 0 bases and J 6 bases, leaving 15 bases between the germline ends. The CDR3 runs to 15 residues. The CDR3 here is CASSQEGTDWSEQYF. The CDR3 DNA follows: TGCGCCAGCAGCCAAGAGGGGACTGACTGGAGCGAGCAGTACTTC.

The genes are TRBV7-2 and TRBJ1-4, with D possibly TRBD1 on 5 matching bases. CDR3 length: 15 residues. The V gene lost 5 bases and the J gene lost 3 bases, with 13 bases spanning the gap. Germline values: CDR1 SGHTA, CDR2 FQGNSA. CDR3 DNA sequence: TGTGCCAGCAGCCTCCTCTGGGGGGCTAATGAAAAACTGTTTTTT. Protein: CASSLLWGANEKLFF.

This sequence joins TRBV5-5 and TRBJ1-1, with D hard to call. The germline V and J ends were trimmed by 3 bases and 5 bases, with 26 bases remaining between them. Germline V gene data show CDR1 as SGHKS and CDR2 as YYEKEE (reference sequence). CDR3 length: 18 amino acids. The DNA of the CDR3 is TGTGCCAGCAGCTCGTTGAACCTAAACAATATGGGGAGGACTGAAGCTTTCTTT. Its translation is CASSSLNLNNMGRTEAFF.

V gene TRBV10-3 combines with J gene TRBJ2-1, with a weak D call TRBD2 (6 bases). The CDR3 covers 14 residues. Germline loops: CDR1 ENHRY, CDR2 SYGVKD. V was trimmed by 4 bases and J by 4 bases, leaving 11 bases between them. The DNA for the CDR3 is TGTGCCATCAGTGTCGGAGGGATTTACAATGAGCAGTTCTTC. It is translated as CAISVGGIYNEQFF.

This clone was seen once. This rearrangement joins TRBV9 to TRBJ2-3; possibly TRBD2 for D (5 bases). Germline V CDR1 and CDR2: SGDLS, YYNGEE. This CDR3 region has 14 residues. The V end was cut by 3 bases, the J end by 1 base, with 9 bases between. CDR3 bases: TGTGCCAGCAGCGATAGGACTGGCACAGATACGCAGTATTTT. It encodes CASSDRTGTDTQYF.